This TCR beta chain was sequenced in a study of cytomegalovirus exposure and HLA in healthy donors (dated by TCRdb to 2016 to 2017). About the study as a whole: An earlier analysis of roughly 610 of the donors reported over 250 Gb of sequence data and 95 million to 140 million unique TCR beta sequences obtained from around 180 million T cells. An early release covering 550 to 700 HLA-typed donors comprised 250 to 350 gigabases of sequencing data and about 90 million unique TCR sequences. A later genetic analysis took genome-wide SNP genotypes for about 55% of the 666 donors and used that subset as a discovery cohort. HLA typing covered class I and class II loci at four-digit resolution. To study patterns of TCR occurrence, a later analysis re-analyzed previously published TCR beta repertoires from 666 donors and added high-resolution HLA genotyping. A separate validation cohort of some 130 different subjects was used in addition to the roughly 620-subject first cohort. The number of donors typed differed by locus, with roughly 629-640 for A, B, C, DRB1 and DQB1, 522 for DQA1, approximately 570 for DPA1, and about 450 for DPB1. Rather than using new phenotypic data, the later analysis identified candidate immune exposures from TCR beta sequences and from how often those sequences occurred across donors. The study aimed to test whether cataloging public T cell receptors could reveal signatures of past pathogen exposure. Four or five DR-DQ haplotypes were treated as single units for association and clustering because of strong linkage in the cohort. The genetic ancestry cluster associated with self-reported Caucasian donors included about 84% of the roughly 360 genotyped donors. The study profiled the T cell repertoires of under 700 subjects by immunosequencing and related them to cytomegalovirus serostatus. Alongside the repertoire data, information on donor age, sex, ethnicity and CMV serostatus was compiled. In an earlier analysis of roughly 580 of the donors, high-throughput TCR beta sequencing was used to judge whether each TCR beta V gene segment behaved as functional or pseudogenic. Among about 360 genotyped donors of the cohort, an average of roughly 240,000 unique TCR beta nucleotide sequences were sequenced per donor, approximately 20% of them non-productive. The study combined high-throughput TCR immunosequencing, statistical association of individual TCRs with disease status, and machine learning to predict cytomegalovirus infection status. All discovery cohort repertoires had been generated using a single sequencing platform. The full study reports these points: In a later analysis, the rate of TCR association differed among HLA loci, with DRB1 alleles having the most associated TCRs and HLA-C alleles having the fewest. A further reported finding was that TCR beta sequences accurately predicted the HLA-A and HLA-B alleles for most subjects in the first cohort. Several of the top co-occurrence clusters appeared to be linked to parvovirus B19, influenza, CMV and Epstein-Barr virus, according to a later analysis. The study gave a list of 150 to 200 TCR beta chains associated with cytomegalovirus. When HLA alleles, especially DR and DQ, strongly co-occurred, attributing TCR associations to individual alleles was difficult. An earlier analysis of 587 of the donors showed that most TCR beta V segments appeared in productive rearrangements either about 87% or about 30% of the time, which broadly matched IMGT annotations. Some IMGT-functional V segments, including TRBV6-2 and TRBV6-3, could not be told apart with the 87-base-pair reads, so those segments were excluded. At a false discovery rate of 0.05, a later analysis linked some 18,000 TCR beta sequences to specific HLA alleles. Correlated functional status among segregating V segments might be attributable to linkage disequilibrium, but an unknown experimental factor could not be ruled out. A group of highly shared sequence variants was considered likely to be a technical artifact of the sequencing pipeline. Because counts were too low, roughly 16 rarely observed V segments, including chromosome 9 orphons, were left out of the earlier analysis of a few hundred of the donors. Immune exposure information for the cohort was limited to CMV serostatus. It was suggested by the authors that the approach could potentially be generalized to other disease states and immunological phenotypes. A later analysis found that HLA-associated TCR beta chains were more clonally expanded and had lower generation probabilities than equally common non-associated chains. Across donors, most TCR sequences were observed very rarely, whereas some public TCRs were present in many individuals. The presence/absence analyses assumed that sequencing depth was roughly uniform across donors, and that assumption may not be true. Cytomegalovirus status was reported to be diagnosed by the classifier with high specificity and sensitivity in both the original and validation cohorts. A later analysis found that most CMV-associated TCR beta chains appeared HLA-restricted, with HLA associations seemingly driven largely by CMV exposure. Only TCR beta chains were sequenced in this cohort, and the absence of alpha or paired-chain data limited detectable features. A later genetic analysis associated a missense DCLRE1C variant with V-gene and J-gene trimming of TCR beta chains, and an independent cohort replicated the association. Because some donors lacked HLA typing at each locus, the association tests relied only on the typed subset. A few of the identified cytomegalovirus-associated TCR beta chains were confirmed in vitro to be specific for cytomegalovirus antigens. In a later genetic analysis, fewer N-insertions in productive TCRs were reported among donors in an Asian-associated ancestry cluster than the roughly 710-donor mean.

Notes on this clone: What this receptor recognizes is not known. Base qualities are not at hand, and no much larger clone is one base apart.

Libraries were constructed by the immunoSEQ multiplex PCR assay. The multiplex PCR relied on a mix of 60 forward primers for TCR Vbeta segments and 13 reverse primers for TCR Jbeta segments. The CDR3 region of rearranged TCR beta genes was amplified from genomic DNA with a multiplex PCR assay. Amplified TCR beta libraries were sequenced as 87-base-pair reads on the Illumina HiSeq System. For the original study's pipeline: Across the 700 or so repertoires, a later analysis counted 75 million to 90 million unique TCR beta chains, roughly 11 million of which were shared by at least two donors. A nearest-neighbor algorithm error-corrected the raw reads and collapsed the reads into unique sequences, merging closely related sequences to remove PCR and sequencing errors. To assign V, D and J gene segments, CDR3 sequences were aligned to IMGT reference sequences. For a sequence to be retained, a match of at least six nucleotides to both a V gene segment and a J gene segment was required. A rearrangement was called productive if the CDR3 had no stop codons and remained in frame with V and J, and every other rearrangement was called non-productive. CDR3 was defined by IMGT convention, running from the second conserved V-encoded cysteine to the conserved J-encoded phenylalanine. The earlier analysis of about 640 of the donors excluded any sequence lacking an unambiguous match to a single V gene segment. An earlier analysis of just under 600 of the donors called V segments functional above 56.7% productive rearrangements and segregating when the between-donor standard deviation exceeded 5%. To diagnose cytomegalovirus status from the catalog of TCR beta chain sequences, a statistical classification framework was built. In a later analysis, V and J genes were assigned by comparing TCR nucleotide sequences against IMGT/GENE-DB human TR gene sequences. The TCRdist pipeline was used in a later analysis to assign CDR3 sequences and most-parsimonious VDJ recombination scenarios. In a later analysis, each TCR beta chain was defined by its CDR3 amino acid sequence together with its V-gene family, and reads lacking a unique V-gene family were excluded. A later analysis removed several hundred highly shared, low-generation-probability nucleotide sequences to deal with suspected cross-contamination and a sequencing artifact. In a later analysis, a clonal expansion index for each public chain was calculated from normalized within-repertoire ranks of inferred template counts. A later analysis computed generation probabilities with a VDJ recombination model fitted to out-of-frame rearrangements, and checked the results against IGoR. In a later analysis, TCR-TCR, TCR-HLA and TCR-CMV co-occurrence was scored with hypergeometric tests, and a repertoire-size bias correction was applied to TCR pairs. To estimate false discovery rates, a later analysis permuted the HLA or CMV assignments 20 times. In a later analysis, co-occurring TCRs were grouped with DBSCAN, and TCRdist sequence similarity was added when clustering was performed within HLA-allele-positive subsets. For co-occurrence clustering, repertoires with fewer than 30,000 or more than 120,000 public chains were excluded, along with five or six repertoires with anomalous nucleotide sharing. TCRdb's version of the immuneACCESS table is confined to in-frame rearrangements and falls short of the full clone set. An unresolved V gene accounts for under half of the shortfall where checked; the remainder is of unknown origin. The V and J calls and clone size are taken from that table; D and trimming were inferred from the DNA. Recorded for this sample are about 160,000 clones; approximately 77% of them occurred a single time. More than 3% of the sample is taken by the ten largest.

The CDR3 starts with the cysteine, ends with the phenylalanine, and has 12 residues. The only DNA kept is the CDR3, 36 bases in frame from the first base. A distance of 7 bases separates the germline ends of V and J, which lose 4 bases and 6 bases respectively. Via the germline V gene, CDR1 is SGHTA and CDR2 FQGNSA. The cohort was made up of approximately 670 healthy bone marrow donors. Cohort members were all nominally healthy when sampled, although unrecorded immune exposures were likely present. The donor was CMV seropositive and belonged to the group of around 300 seropositive cohort members. A peripheral blood sample was collected from each donor, and TCR beta sequencing was performed on peripheral blood mononuclear cells. Genomic DNA was extracted from the blood cell samples with the Qiagen DNeasy Blood Extraction Kit.

This TCR was recovered from a man younger than 40 in good health and CMV-seropositive. Sequencing used PBMCs. In this chain, TRBV7-2 is recombined with TRBJ2-1, with the D gene call left open. For the CDR3, the sequence is CASSSPGNEQFF. DNA sequence: TGTGCCAGCAGCTCACCAGGCAATGAGCAGTTCTTC.